Below, 11 T cell receptor beta chains from the same sample are listed, as sequenced in a study of early T cells in non-severe SARS-CoV-2 infection. TCRdb reprocessed the 5' RACE reads with MiXCR, giving one entry per CDR3 protein. This table has some 40,000 distinct CDR3 sequences, approximately 5.9% appearing once. The sequencing used whole blood, collected at baseline. The receptors originated from an adult who was a healthcare worker with PCR-confirmed SARS-CoV-2 infection or an uninfected control (not recorded which).

This clonotype was observed at least ten times. This rearrangement joins TRBV28 to TRBJ2-2, with D maybe TRBD2 (6 bases). The germline gives CDR1 MDHEN, CDR2 SYDVKM. V lost 6 bases and J 8 bases, leaving 22 bases between the germline ends. This CDR3 is built from 16 residues. CDR3 in amino acids: CASSTPTSSSAGELFF. In DNA, the CDR3 is TGTGCCAGCAGCACCCCAACTAGCTCTTCTGCTGGGGAGCTGTTTTTT.

This clonotype has at least ten counts. The rearrangement uses TRBV5-8 and TRBJ2-3, with D perhaps given as TRBD1 or TRBD2 (6 bases each). Trimming stripped 1 base from V and 1 base from J, with 13 bases between. There are 16 residues in the CDR3. The germline V gene encodes CDR1 SGHTS and CDR2 YDEGEE. The CDR3 reads CASSLMGGYGTDTQYF. CDR3 nucleotides: TGTGCCAGCAGCTTGATGGGGGGCTACGGCACAGATACGCAGTATTTT.

The V call is TRBV11-1, the J call TRBJ2-5; TRBD2 aligns across 13 bases. This CDR3 has 16 residues. The V segment lost 4 bases and the J segment 3 bases; nucleotides outside the gene matches: 5. Germline lookup yields CDR1 SGHAT and CDR2 FQDESV (reference sequence). CDR3 region: CASSSRLAGGEETQYF. CDR3 nucleotides: TGTGCCAGCAGCTCGCGACTAGCGGGAGGTGAAGAGACCCAGTACTTC. The full variable domain, completed using reference TRBV11-1 and TRBJ2-5, is EAEVAQSPRYKITEKSQAVAFWCDPISGHATLYWYRQILGQGPELLVQFQDESVVDDSQLPKDRFSAERLKGVDSTLKIQPAELGDSAMYLCASSSRLAGGEETQYFGPGTRLLVL.

This clonotype was counted ten times or more. J is TRBJ1-5 and V is TRBV19, with D hard to call. V dropped 4 bases and J dropped 2 bases, with 6 bases sitting between them. Germline-derived CDR1 and CDR2 are LNHDA and SQIVND (reference sequence). This CDR3 spans 13 amino acids. The CDR3 loop reads CASSTRGNQPQHF. The CDR3 DNA follows: TGTGCCAGTAGTACGAGGGGCAATCAGCCCCAGCATTTT.

This clonotype was seen a few times. The CDR3 spells CASSLVNSQETQYF. The CDR3, as DNA: TGTGCCAGCAGCTTAGTGAACTCCCAAGAGACCCAGTACTTC. The chain employs TRBV7-6 and TRBJ2-5; no clear D. V was shortened by 1 base and J by 1 base, with 7 bases between the two germline ends. In germline, CDR1 is SGHVS, CDR2 FNYEAQ. The CDR3 loop spans 14 amino acids. Using reference TRBV7-6 and TRBJ2-5 for the parts outside the CDR3, the full variable domain is GAGVSQSPRYKVTKRGQDVALRCDPISGHVSLYWYRQALGQGPEFLTYFNYEAQQDKSGLPNDRFSAERPEGSISTLTIQRTEQRDSAMYRCASSLVNSQETQYFGPGTRLLVL.

The V call is TRBV5-6, the J call TRBJ2-7; either TRBD1 or TRBD2 may supply D (5 bases each). The CDR3 consists of 14 residues. Germline loops: CDR1 SGHDT, CDR2 YYEEEE. The V end was cut by 0 bases, the J end by 2 bases, with 9 bases between. Written as DNA, the CDR3 is TGTGCCAGCAGCTTGGAGTGGGACGCCTACGAGCAGTACGTC. It specifies CASSLEWDAYEQYV.

This clonotype showed up many times. This rearrangement joins TRBV19 to TRBJ2-1; 10 nucleotides match TRBD2. V was clipped by 6 bases and J by 6 bases; unmatched bases: 8. The CDR3 is 15 amino acids. Germline V gene sequence: CDR1 LNHDA, CDR2 SQIVND (reference sequence). This chain's CDR3 is CASSRAGGPFNEQFF. In nucleotides, the CDR3 is TGTGCCAGTAGCCGAGCGGGAGGGCCCTTCAATGAGCAGTTCTTC.

This clonotype was counted many times. The CDR3 protein is CASRWTNQNEQFF. In DNA, the CDR3 is TGTGCCAGCAGGTGGACAAACCAGAATGAGCAGTTCTTC. V usage is TRBV28 and J usage is TRBJ2-1, with D possibly matching TRBD1 (5 bases). Germline V lookup: CDR1 MDHEN, CDR2 SYDVKM. The CDR3 runs to 13 residues. Trimming took 6 bases from V and 7 from J, leaving 13 bases between them.

This clonotype was found many times. The V and J genes are TRBV20-1 and TRBJ1-1, with TRBD1 as a possible D gene (6 bases). Germline V lookup: CDR1 DFQATT, CDR2 SNEGSKA (reference sequence). With 0 bases removed from V and 2 bases from J, the gap between germline ends came to 13 bases. The CDR3 loop spans 15 amino acids. The DNA of the CDR3 is TGCAGTGCTAGAGATGAGCACAGGGCCAACACTGAAGCTTTCTTT. It translates to CSARDEHRANTEAFF.

This chain joins TRBV10-3 and TRBJ2-2; the match to TRBD1 covers 7 bases. Germline V CDR1 and CDR2: ENHRY, SYGVKD. V lost 6 bases to trimming and J lost 1 base; unmatched junction nucleotides: 5. The CDR3 runs 15 residues. The CDR3 DNA is TGTGCCATCAGATCGGGACAGATGAACACCGGGGAGCTGTTTTTT. Translation gives CAIRSGQMNTGELFF.

In its sample, this clonotype was seen many times. This chain joins TRBV19 and TRBJ1-1; 8 positions match TRBD1. J was trimmed by 8 bases and V by 9 bases; bases with no gene match: 14. Germline CDR1 and CDR2: LNHDA and SQIVND (reference sequence). This CDR3 has 14 residues. CDR3 DNA sequence: TGTGCCAGCAAGGGCAACCGGGACAGGTCCGAAGCTTTCTTT. It translates to CASKGNRDRSEAFF.